This TCR beta chain was identified in a study of CD8+ T cells in alopecia areata. Study-level information: Treated patients were given 5 to 10 mg oral tofacitinib twice daily.

Trimming pared 6 bases from V and 5 bases from J, leaving 20 bases between. The germline V gene encodes CDR1 PRHDT and CDR2 FYEKMQ (reference sequence). CDR3 length: 15 residues. Sequencing templates came from extracted RNA that was reverse transcribed into cDNA. Assay used: immunoSEQ multiplex PCR; TCRdb lists only in-frame clones, some missing. The table has 170,000 or so clones, about 60% seen once; the top ten hold 10% to 15%. The sample's treatment: oral pan-JAK inhibitor, 5-10 mg twice daily. Collected material from alopecia areata patients comprised lesional scalp punch biopsies and peripheral blood.

The sample here was CD8+ T cells sorted from blood, taken at week 24, from a patient treated with tofacitinib. The clonotype originates from a human donor with alopecia areata. The V and J genes are TRBV13 and TRBJ2-7, with D possibly matching TRBD1 (6 bases). CDR3 amino acids: CASRVQGFAGNEQYF. The CDR3 nucleotides are TGTGCCAGCAGGGTTCAGGGGTTTGCAGGTAACGAGCAGTACTTC.